This entry is about one TCR beta chain. The method was immunoSEQ multiplex PCR; TCRdb's version includes in-frame clones alone and lacks a portion of them. The sample shows 62,000 or so clones, roughly 78% of them seen only once. These data are taken from a study of blood T cell repertoires in COVID-19. The sequencing sample was made of peripheral blood. The clonotype originates from a man in his 60s with COVID-19, enrolled during active disease.

In nucleotides, the CDR3 is TGTGCCAGCAGCCCAGGGACAGGCGCGAACACCGGGGAGCTGTTTTTT. Its translation is CASSPGTGANTGELFF. V and J are TRBV7-7 and TRBJ2-2, with 8 bases identical to TRBD1. V lost 5 bases to trimming and J lost 0 bases; unmatched junction nucleotides: 5. This CDR3 region has 16 residues. Germline-derived CDR1 and CDR2 are SSHAT and FNYEAQ (reference sequence).